This TCR beta chain originates from a study of cytomegalovirus exposure and HLA in healthy donors. The primer mix had 60 Vbeta and 13 Jbeta primers. The table came from immunoSEQ multiplex PCR; TCRdb's copy has only in-frame clones and leaves some out. The table shows 55,000 to 70,000 clones, with 86% occurring only once. The CDR3 loop spans 16 amino acids. The germline V gene has CDR1 ENHRY and CDR2 SYGVKD. V shed 0 bases and J shed 6 bases, with 15 bases lying between them. V and J are TRBV10-3 and TRBJ2-4, with D perhaps TRBD1 (6 bases). Sequencing used PBMCs. This receptor was taken from a woman aged 25 to 39 in good health and CMV-seronegative. Here the CDR3 reads CAISESARGKGNIQYF. CDR3 in DNA: TGTGCCATCAGTGAGTCGGCCAGGGGCAAGGGAAACATTCAGTACTTC.